The 11 T cell receptor beta chains in this list originate from one sample, sequenced in a study of shared clonotypes between healthy human individuals. TCRdb's table, derived via immunoSEQ multiplex PCR, lists solely in-frame clones and lacks some. The sample records roughly 2.5 million clones, 90% to 95% being singletons. The material sequenced was naive CD4+ T cells sorted from blood. Subset given: CD45RA+ positively selected. The receptor source for this set is a man between 18 and 35 years old in good health.

The V and J genes are TRBV5-5 and TRBJ1-5, with D possibly TRBD1 on 5 matching bases. V lost 4 bases and J lost 1, with 12 bases in between. Germline CDR1 is SGHKS and CDR2 is YYEKEE (reference sequence). The CDR3 has 15 residues. The CDR3 DNA is TGTGCCAGCAGCGTCAGGGTAGACAGCAATCAGCCCCAGCATTTT. Translated, it gives CASSVRVDSNQPQHF.

V is TRBV30 and J is TRBJ2-1; no clear D gene. The V gene's germline CDR1 is GTSNPN and CDR2 SVGIG (reference sequence). Trimming removed 2 bases at V and 4 bases at J, with 9 bases between. The CDR3 runs 13 residues. CDR3 in amino acids: CAWSKEFYNEQFF. The CDR3 DNA follows: TGTGCCTGGAGTAAGGAGTTTTACAATGAGCAGTTCTTC.

V and J are TRBV19 and TRBJ1-2; 10 bases align to TRBD1. In germline, CDR1 is LNHDA, CDR2 SQIVND (reference sequence). J gave up 4 bases and V 5 bases, and 7 bases lay outside the gene matches. The CDR3 is 15 residues long. CDR3 loop: CASSGTDRGAYGYTF. CDR3 sequence (DNA): TGTGCCAGTAGTGGAACGGACAGGGGGGCCTATGGCTACACCTTC.

This chain connects TRBV5-6 to TRBJ2-5; 11 positions match TRBD2. The J call is uncertain, as TRBJ2-7 better fits the DNA end. Germline V gene data show CDR1 as SGHDT and CDR2 as YYEEEE. This CDR3 has 16 residues. The CDR3 sequence: CASSWFGLAGSYEQYF. The CDR3 bases are TGTGCCAGCAGCTGGTTTGGACTAGCGGGCTCCTACGAGCAGTACTTC.

This chain's CDR3 is CASKSLETQYF. In DNA form, the CDR3 reads TGTGCCAGCAAATCGTTAGAGACCCAGTACTTC. The V gene is TRBV2, the J gene TRBJ2-5; D remains unclear. CDR1 is SNHLY, CDR2 FYNNEI, per germline. The CDR3 has 11 residues. Trimming left V 7 bases short and J 4 bases short, with 7 bases between. Full variable domain (outside the CDR3, taken from reference TRBV2 and TRBJ2-5): EPEVTQTPSHQVTQMGQEVILRCVPISNHLYFYWYRQILGQKVEFLVSFYNNEISEKSEIFDDQFSVERPDGSNFTLKIRSTKLEDSAMYFCASKSLETQYFGPGTRLLVL.

The chain employs TRBV29-1 and TRBJ2-3; perhaps TRBD2 as D (5 bases). Per germline, CDR1 SQVTM and CDR2 ANQGSEA. The CDR3 loop spans 15 amino acids. V was trimmed by 7 bases and J by 1 base, leaving 18 bases between them. The CDR3 region is CSAHGGEGGTDTQYF. The DNA of the CDR3 is TGCAGCGCCCATGGCGGAGAGGGAGGCACAGATACGCAGTATTTT.

V is TRBV5-6 and J is TRBJ2-7; 9 bases are shared with TRBD1. V shed 5 bases and J 5 bases; nucleotides not matched to a gene: 8. The CDR3 is 14 residues long. Germline-derived CDR1 and CDR2 are SGHDT and YYEEEE. The CDR3 DNA is TGTGCCAGCAGTTTCGGGACAGGGAAACACGAGCAGTACTTC. The encoded protein is CASSFGTGKHEQYF.

A note on this clone: Distinct nucleotide sequences in the sample also encode this CDR3. The rearrangement links TRBV20-1 to TRBJ2-5; D is unresolved. Germline CDR1 reads DFQATT; CDR2 reads SNEGSKA (reference sequence). The CDR3 totals 10 residues. Trimming cost V 3 bases and J 5 bases, with 4 bases left between them. In nucleotides, the CDR3 is TGCAGTGCTAGTAAGGAGACCCAGTACTTC. Protein sequence: CSASKETQYF.

J is TRBJ1-6 and V is TRBV19; D gene uncertain. Germline CDR1 is LNHDA and CDR2 is SQIVND (reference sequence). The CDR3 has 15 amino acids. V was shortened by 5 bases and J by 7 bases, with 15 bases between the two germline ends. CDR3 nucleotides: TGTGCCAGTAGTTTGACAACACTGGGGAATTCACCCCTCCACTTT. The encoded protein is CASSLTTLGNSPLHF.

The chain employs TRBV7-3 and TRBJ2-3; D is undetermined. Germline V lookup: CDR1 SGHTA, CDR2 FQGTGA. The CDR3 consists of 13 residues. V was shortened by 1 base and J by 9 bases, with 11 bases between the two germline ends. The CDR3 DNA sequence: TGTGCCAGCAGCTTAAGCCCCCAGGAAACGCAGTATTTT. Translated, it gives CASSLSPQETQYF.

This rearrangement joins TRBV14 to TRBJ2-5; a possible D gene is TRBD2 (5 bases). This CDR3 is built from 13 residues. Germline V gene sequence: CDR1 SGHDN, CDR2 FVKESK. The V gene lost 7 bases and the J gene lost 2 bases, with 11 bases spanning the gap. CDR3 protein: CASTRGIQETQYF. CDR3 coding DNA: TGTGCCAGCACCCGAGGGATACAAGAGACCCAGTACTTC.